These T cell receptor beta chains were read from a single sample in a study of blood T cell repertoires in COVID-19. Clones were read by immunoSEQ multiplex PCR, and TCRdb kept only the in-frame ones, dropping some. This table has about 140,000 clones, approximately 84% appearing once. The sequenced sample was PBMCs or T cells enriched from blood (not recorded which). These receptors were obtained from a young woman who had been exposed to COVID-19. Both conserved end residues are part of each CDR3. Each record gives: CDR3 DNA, CDR3 protein, J gene, V gene, D gene, CDR3 length, clone size. The D gene is left open where the match is weak. Some rows have no size entry. The others give once, few or many, or a class for an expanded clone.

TGCGCCAGCAGCTCCACCCCAGACAGCTACAATGAGCAGTTCTTC CASSSTPDSYNEQFF TRBJ2-1 TRBV5-1 . 15 once
TGTGCCAGTAGTAAACCGGGACTAGCGGGAGTTGAGGCCAAAAACATTCAGTACTTC CASSKPGLAGVEAKNIQYF TRBJ2-4 TRBV19 TRBD2 19 .
TGCAGTGCTAGTCGGGGGAGTAGCGCCGGGGAGCTGTTTTTT CSASRGSSAGELFF TRBJ2-2 TRBV20-1 . 14 .
TGTGCCAGCAGCTTGGCGGGGTTCAACAATGAGCAGTTCTTC CASSLAGFNNEQFF TRBJ2-1 TRBV5-8 . 14 .
TGTGCCAGCGGCCCCGCACAGGGGATGACCTACGAGCAGTACTTC CASGPAQGMTYEQYF TRBJ2-7 TRBV7-2 TRBD1 15 once
TGTGCCAGCAGTTCCGGGACAGGGATGGTCTATGGCTACACCTTC CASSSGTGMVYGYTF TRBJ1-2 TRBV6-5 TRBD1 15 .
TGTGCCTGGAGTGTTTGGACTAGAGGCAATGAGCAGTTCTTC CAWSVWTRGNEQFF TRBJ2-1 TRBV30 TRBD2 14 .
TGTGCCAGTAGTGCCTCAGGGTCGAACACTGAAGCTTTCTTT CASSASGSNTEAFF TRBJ1-1 TRBV19 . 14 .
TGTGCCAGTAGTATTTTCGTGGCAGGGTCGAGAAATGAGCAGTTCTTC CASSIFVAGSRNEQFF TRBJ2-1 TRBV19 . 16 .
TGTGCCTGGAGTGTAGGTACAGGGACCTACGAGCAGTACTTC CAWSVGTGTYEQYF TRBJ2-7 TRBV30 . 14 .
TGCGCCAGCCGGGACACCACGGACACTGAAGCTTTCTTT CASRDTTDTEAFF TRBJ1-1 TRBV5-1 . 13 few
TGTGCCTGGAGTCTCACTGCTGGAAACACCATATATTTT CAWSLTAGNTIYF TRBJ1-3 TRBV30 . 13 .
TGCGCCAGCAGCTTGTTAGGGGGCCGAGGCAACTATGGCTACACCTTC CASSLLGGRGNYGYTF TRBJ1-2 TRBV5-1 TRBD1 16 once
TGCAGCGTTGAAATACCCGACAGGGGGCTGATCACTGAAGCTTTCTTT CSVEIPDRGLITEAFF TRBJ1-1 TRBV29-1 TRBD1 16 .
TGTGCCAGCAGCTTAGCGGTGGAGGGGGAGCAGTTCTTC CASSLAVEGEQFF TRBJ2-1 TRBV7-6 . 13 .
TGTGCCAGCAGCCAAGGGGGGCCTCAGCCCCAGCATTTT CASSQGGPQPQHF TRBJ1-5 TRBV4-2 . 13 .
TGTGCCAGCAGCCCGCGGGACAGGGGCCGCTCTAATGAAAAACTGTTTTTT CASSPRDRGRSNEKLFF TRBJ1-4 TRBV7-6 TRBD1 17 .
TGTGCCAGCAGTAAATGGCCATCTACTGGAGCAGATACGCAGTATTTT CASSKWPSTGADTQYF TRBJ2-3 TRBV5-4 . 16 .
TGCGCCAGCAGCCAAGATACTGTCCTAGCGGGGCTCAATGAGCAGTTCTTC CASSQDTVLAGLNEQFF TRBJ2-1 TRBV4-1 TRBD2 17 .
TGTGCCAGCAGCTTAGTCTCAGAGAACACTGAAGCTTTCTTT CASSLVSENTEAFF TRBJ1-1 TRBV7-6 . 14 .
TGTGCTAGTGGTTTGGTATCCGGCACTGAAGCTTTCTTT CASGLVSGTEAFF TRBJ1-1 TRBV12-5 . 13 .
TGTGCCAGCAGCCCGATGCAGGGGAAAAATCAGCCCCAGCATTTT CASSPMQGKNQPQHF TRBJ1-5 TRBV7-8 . 15 .
TGTGCCAGCAGCTTCGGAGTAGCTAACTATGGCTACACCTTC CASSFGVANYGYTF TRBJ1-2 TRBV5-4 . 14 once
TGTGCCAGCAGCGTAGCCGGACTAGCGGGAGTAGGTGGGGCCAACGTCCTGACTTTC CASSVAGLAGVGGANVLTF TRBJ2-6 TRBV9 TRBD2 19 few
TGTGCCACCAGCGGAAACCTGGACACCCCCTCCTACGAGCAGTACTTC CATSGNLDTPSYEQYF TRBJ2-7 TRBV15 . 16 .
TGTGCCAGCAGCCGGACTAGCGGGATGAATGAGCAGTTCTTC CASSRTSGMNEQFF TRBJ2-1 TRBV6-5 TRBD2 14 .
TGTGCCAGCATAGCCCGACAGGGCAAAGCTGAAGCTTTCTTT CASIARQGKAEAFF TRBJ1-1 TRBV28 TRBD1 14 .
TGTGCCAGCAGCTCATACGAAGTAAGCCACGAGCAGTACTTC CASSSYEVSHEQYF TRBJ2-7 TRBV5-5 . 14 .
TGTGCCAGCAGTGACCGAGGGGGCCTAGCTTTCTTT CASSDRGGLAFF TRBJ1-1 TRBV27 TRBD1 12 .
TGTGCCAGTAGTTCCATACCCTCGGGAAGCTATGGCTACACCTTC CASSSIPSGSYGYTF TRBJ1-2 TRBV19 . 15 .
TGCGCCAGCAGCCAAGCCCAGGGACAGGGGAATATAATGGATTCACCCCTCCACTTT CASSQAQGQGNIMDSPLHF TRBJ1-6 TRBV4-1 TRBD1 19 .
TGTGCCTGGAGCTGGGGAGTGGGGAAACTGTTTTTT CAWSWGVGKLFF TRBJ1-4 TRBV30 . 12 .
TGTGCCAGCAGCAAAACACCGCTAGCGGGAAATAATGAGCAGTTCTTC CASSKTPLAGNNEQFF TRBJ2-1 TRBV7-3 TRBD2 16 .
TGTGCCACCCTTTCTTCGGCAGGGGGTAACTATGGCTACACCTTC CATLSSAGGNYGYTF TRBJ1-2 TRBV28 TRBD1 15 once
TGTGCCAGCAGCTCCCGGGACAGGGTCATCAATGAGCAGTTCTTC CASSSRDRVINEQFF TRBJ2-1 TRBV5-4 TRBD1 15 few
TGTGCCTGGTTAGAGAGGTACCAAGAGACCCAGTACTTC CAWLERYQETQYF TRBJ2-5 TRBV30 . 13 .
TGTGCCAGCAGCAGGCAGGGCAGCGGGAGAACCGGGGAGCTGTTTTTT CASSRQGSGRTGELFF TRBJ2-2 TRBV13 TRBD2 16 .
TGTGCCAGCAGCAACGGACTAGCGGGCCTGTACAATGAGCAGTTCTTC CASSNGLAGLYNEQFF TRBJ2-1 TRBV5-4 TRBD2 16 .
TGTGCCAGCTCACCAAAGCGGGAGGGCCTTAATGAGCAGTTCTTC CASSPKREGLNEQFF TRBJ2-1 TRBV18 TRBD2 15 .
TGTGCCAGCGGGGGCGGTGCGGACGAGCAGTACTTC CASGGGADEQYF TRBJ2-7 TRBV6-4 . 12 .
TGTGCCAGCAGCCCCTTACCGGCCGGGGAGCTGTTTTTT CASSPLPAGELFF TRBJ2-2 TRBV3-1/TRBV3-2 . 13 .
TGCGCCAGCAGCCGGGACACATTCACCGGGGAGCTGTTTTTT CASSRDTFTGELFF TRBJ2-2 TRBV5-1 . 14 .
TGTGCCAGCAGTTTATGGGGGGATACTGAAGCTTTCTTT CASSLWGDTEAFF TRBJ1-1 TRBV27 . 13 few
TGTGCCACCAGCAGGGCGGAGGGCCCCTACGAGCAGTACTTC CATSRAEGPYEQYF TRBJ2-7 TRBV15 . 14 .
TGCGCCAGCAGCTTAGGGGACTCCTACTCTGGAAACACCATATATTTT CASSLGDSYSGNTIYF TRBJ1-3 TRBV5-1 . 16 few
TGTGCCAGCAGCTTAGGACTAGCGGTCACCGGGGAGCTGTTTTTT CASSLGLAVTGELFF TRBJ2-2 TRBV11-3 TRBD2 15 .
TGTGCCAGTAGCGTGCTGGGGACAGCCTCTGGAAACACCATATATTTT CASSVLGTASGNTIYF TRBJ1-3 TRBV19 TRBD1 16 .
TGTGCCAGTAGTATAGTCGGGAGCAATGAGCAGTTCTTC CASSIVGSNEQFF TRBJ2-1 TRBV19 . 13 .
TGTGCCAGCAGATCGGGACAGGGTATGAACACCGGGGAGCTGTTTTTT CASRSGQGMNTGELFF TRBJ2-2 TRBV28 TRBD1 16 .